This T cell receptor (beta chain) was recorded in a study of cytomegalovirus exposure and HLA in healthy donors. PCR was performed using 60 Vbeta and 13 Jbeta primers. Profiling relied on immunoSEQ multiplex PCR, and the TCRdb table lists in-frame clones only, not all of them. The data show roughly 150,000 clones, less than 10% seen once. A few counts support this clone. The length of the CDR3 is 13 residues. The ends were cut back, 7 bases at V and 8 bases at J, with 17 bases in the middle. Germline CDR1 is MNHNS and CDR2 is SASEGT. This receptor was obtained from a middle-aged man in good health and CMV-seronegative. The chain has TRBV6-1 and TRBJ1-2; a weak D match, TRBD1 (6 bases). Input material: PBMCs. In nucleotides, the CDR3 is TGTGCCAGCACTACAGGGAGCCCGAGCGGCTACACCTTC. It yields the protein CASTTGSPSGYTF.